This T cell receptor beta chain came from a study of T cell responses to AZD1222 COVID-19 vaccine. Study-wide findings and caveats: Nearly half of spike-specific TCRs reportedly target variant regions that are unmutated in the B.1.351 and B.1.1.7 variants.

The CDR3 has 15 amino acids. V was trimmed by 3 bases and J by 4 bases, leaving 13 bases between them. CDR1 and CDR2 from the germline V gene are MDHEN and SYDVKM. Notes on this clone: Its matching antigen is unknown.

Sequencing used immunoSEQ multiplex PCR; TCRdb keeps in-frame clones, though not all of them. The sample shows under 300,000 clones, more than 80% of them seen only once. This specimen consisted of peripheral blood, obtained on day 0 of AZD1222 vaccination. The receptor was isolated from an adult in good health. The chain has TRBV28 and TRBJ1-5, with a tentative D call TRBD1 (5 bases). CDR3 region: CASSFDGSGNQPQHF. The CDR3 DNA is TGTGCCAGCAGTTTCGACGGATCAGGGAATCAGCCCCAGCATTTT.